Presented here are 24 T cell receptor beta chains from one specimen sequenced in a study of graft-versus-host responses after intestinal transplantation. Graft-derived tissue was subjected to processing to liberate intraepithelial and lamina propria lymphocytes. Generated by immunoSEQ multiplex PCR, the TCRdb table keeps only in-frame clones and is missing some. Among nearly 30,000 clones listed, about four fifths were seen once. Sample: ileum tissue, taken 98 days after intestinal transplantation. Receptor source: a human patient who received an intestinal transplant, so some T cells may come from the graft donor.

This chain uses TRBV29-1 with TRBJ2-3; D tentatively fits TRBD1 or TRBD2 (6 bases each). This CDR3 contains 16 residues. Per the germline V gene, CDR1 is SQVTM and CDR2 is ANQGSEA. Trimming stripped 5 bases from V and 2 bases from J, with 20 bases between. Written as DNA, the CDR3 is TGCAGCGTTCAGGGGATTTGGGACTTATACACAGATACGCAGTATTTT. It codes for CSVQGIWDLYTDTQYF.

Only one count was recorded for this clone. The chain recombines TRBV6-1 with TRBJ2-7; possibly TRBD1 or TRBD2 for D (6 bases each). Trimming shortened V by 7 bases and J by 5 bases, and 18 bases separated the two germline ends. Germline loops: CDR1 MNHNS, CDR2 SASEGT. There are 14 residues in the CDR3. The CDR3 protein is CASIRWRGLDEQYF. CDR3 bases: TGTGCCAGCATACGTTGGAGGGGGTTAGACGAGCAGTACTTC.

This clone was seen a single time. V and J are TRBV4-2 and TRBJ1-1; D unresolved. The V and J ends lost 1 base and 5 bases respectively, with 17 bases between them. CDR1 is LGHNA and CDR2 is YNFKEQ in the germline V gene. The CDR3 has 16 residues. Here the CDR3 reads CASSQADSGGRTEAFF. DNA of the CDR3: TGTGCCAGCAGCCAAGCTGACTCGGGAGGGAGGACTGAAGCTTTCTTT.

The rearrangement uses TRBV9 and TRBJ2-1, with 8 bases aligning to TRBD2. Germline V lookup: CDR1 SGDLS, CDR2 YYNGEE. CDR3 length: 14 amino acids. With 0 bases clipped from V and 10 bases from J, the junction kept 6 bases outside the gene matches. The CDR3 reads CASSVAGGLEEQFF. For the CDR3, the DNA is TGTGCCAGCAGCGTAGCGGGGGGGTTGGAAGAGCAGTTCTTC.

The chain couples TRBV11-3 to TRBJ2-3; D possibly corresponds to TRBD1 (6 bases). The CDR3 runs to 15 residues. Between the trimmed V and J ends, which lost 6 bases and 4 bases, there was a span of 17 bases. The germline V gene encodes CDR1 SGHNT and CDR2 YENEEA. This CDR3 reads CASSTGHHGPDTQYF. The CDR3 DNA is TGTGCCAGCAGTACGGGACATCATGGGCCAGATACGCAGTATTTT.

J is TRBJ1-2 and V is TRBV2, with D unclear. The CDR3 has 13 amino acids. Germline CDR1 is SNHLY and CDR2 is FYNNEI. V gave up 6 bases and J gave up 2 bases, with 10 bases separating them. CDR3 sequence (DNA): TGTGCCAGCAGAGAAACAGAGAACTATGGCTACACCTTC. Amino acid sequence: CASRETENYGYTF.

The chain joins TRBV7-8 to TRBJ1-5; D is unclear. Deletions cut 5 bases from V and 4 bases from J, with 9 bases between. The germline V gene encodes CDR1 SGHVS and CDR2 FQNEAQ. This CDR3 is built from 13 residues. The CDR3 here is CASSRGRNQPQHF. CDR3 nucleotides: TGTGCCAGCAGCCGGGGAAGAAATCAGCCCCAGCATTTT. The variable domain in full, with the rest retrieved from reference TRBV7-8 and TRBJ1-5, is GAGVSQSPRYKVAKRGQDVALRCDPISGHVSLFWYQQALGQGPEFLTYFQNEAQLDKSGLPSDRFFAERPEGSVSTLKIQRTQQEDSAVYLCASSRGRNQPQHFGDGTRLSIL.

The chain links TRBV4-1 to TRBJ1-1; 9 bases are a match to TRBD1. The CDR3 runs to 11 residues. The germline gives CDR1 MGHRA, CDR2 YSYEKL. The junction had 2 bases not matched to a gene; V was cut back by 9 bases and J by 6 bases. For the CDR3, the DNA is TGCGCCAGTACAGGGGGCTCTGAAGCTTTCTTT. It encodes CASTGGSEAFF.

CDR3 in DNA: TGCAGCGCTGGGGACCCCGGGACAGGGGATTTGTCCATTGGCTACACCTTC. Its translation: CSAGDPGTGDLSIGYTF. V and J are TRBV29-1 and TRBJ1-2; TRBD1 aligns across 10 bases. The germline CDR1 and CDR2 sequences are SQVTM and ANQGSEA. The CDR3 extends over 17 amino acids. V lost 7 bases to trimming and J lost 7 bases; unmatched junction nucleotides: 21.

V gene TRBV7-2 combines with J gene TRBJ2-7; D is perhaps TRBD1 (6 bases). The CDR3 has 12 residues. Germline V lookup: CDR1 SGHTA, CDR2 FQGNSA. The V end lost 4 bases, the J end lost 4 bases, and 8 bases lay between the germline ends. The CDR3 loop reads CASSSGTYEQYF. For the CDR3, the DNA is TGTGCCAGCAGCTCGGGGACATACGAGCAGTACTTC.

Turning to this clone: Because the CDR3 is missing its conserved closing phenylalanine or tryptophan, this is likely a read error. The CDR3 sequence is CASSPPVTGNQPQHL. As DNA, the CDR3 is TGTGCCAGCTCACCACCGGTCACGGGCAATCAGCCCCAGCATCTT. The chain is built from TRBV18 and TRBJ1-5; D not certain. The CDR3 spans 15 residues. V lost 0 bases to trimming and J lost 2 bases, with 8 bases between them. Germline lookup yields CDR1 KGHSH and CDR2 LQKENI.

The chain couples TRBV7-9 to TRBJ1-1; 7 bases align to TRBD1. This CDR3 is 14 amino acids long. V lost 4 bases, J lost 1 base, and 3 bases stayed unmatched. Germline CDR1 and CDR2: SEHNR and FQNEAQ (reference sequence). CDR3 coding DNA: TGTGCCAGCAGCTCACAGGGGCCGAACACTGAAGCTTTCTTT. Translation gives CASSSQGPNTEAFF. Filled out from reference TRBV7-9 and TRBJ1-1, the complete variable domain reads DTGVSQNPRHKITKRGQNVTFRCDPISEHNRLYWYRQTLGQGPEFLTYFQNEAQLEKSRLLSDRFSAERPKGSFSTLEIQRTEQGDSAMYLCASSSQGPNTEAFFGQGTRLTVV.

This clone was counted between two and nine times. The chain has TRBV5-1 and TRBJ2-7; maybe TRBD1 (6 bases). The CDR3 runs 13 residues. The V end was cut by 4 bases, the J end by 1 base, with 9 bases between. Per the germline V gene, CDR1 is SGHRS and CDR2 is YFSETQ. The CDR3 DNA follows: TGCGCCAGCAGCATCACAGGGTCCTACGAGCAGTACTTC. Its translation: CASSITGSYEQYF.

This sequence joins TRBV5-4 and TRBJ1-2, with D hard to call. V lost 6 bases and J lost 4, with 10 bases in between. CDR3 length: 12 residues. CDR1 is SGHNT and CDR2 is YYREEE in the germline V gene (reference sequence). This chain's CDR3 is CASINEGYGYTF. CDR3 bases: TGTGCCAGCATCAACGAGGGCTATGGCTACACCTTC.

V usage is TRBV30 and J usage is TRBJ2-7; perhaps TRBD2 as D (7 bases). Germline CDR1 is GTSNPN and CDR2 is SVGIG (reference sequence). This CDR3 contains 13 residues. V was clipped by 4 bases and J by 0 bases, with 10 bases between them. In DNA, the CDR3 is TGTGCCTGGACGGGGGGCCTCTCCTACGAGCAGTACTTC. Translation: CAWTGGLSYEQYF.

V usage is TRBV13 and J usage is TRBJ1-2; 8 bases agree with TRBD1. J was trimmed by 0 bases and V by 4 bases; bases with no gene match: 1. This CDR3 is 14 amino acids long. Looked up from germline, CDR1 is PRHDT and CDR2 is FYEKMQ (reference sequence). The CDR3 DNA is TGTGCCAGCAGCTGGACAGGGTCTAACTATGGCTACACCTTC. Encoded protein: CASSWTGSNYGYTF.

This clone showed up just once. The rearrangement links TRBV5-1 to TRBJ2-1, with TRBD2 identical over 10 bases. J lost 7 bases, V lost 3 bases, and 4 bases had no gene match. The CDR3 runs 14 residues. Germline-derived CDR1 and CDR2 are SGHRS and YFSETQ. The CDR3 is CASSSSGGLNEQFF. DNA of the CDR3: TGCGCCAGCAGCTCTAGCGGGGGTTTAAATGAGCAGTTCTTC.

The rearrangement joins TRBV4-1 to TRBJ2-7; 7 positions agree with TRBD1. Per germline, CDR1 MGHRA and CDR2 YSYEKL. The V segment lost 1 base and the J segment 3 bases; nucleotides outside the gene matches: 18. The CDR3 covers 19 residues. The CDR3 loop is CASSQGTNLGTEYLYEQYF. As DNA, the CDR3 is TGCGCCAGCAGCCAAGGGACGAACCTAGGGACAGAATACCTCTACGAGCAGTACTTC.

This clone was observed a handful of times. The chain employs TRBV23-1 and TRBJ2-7, with D possibly matching TRBD1 (5 bases). TRBV23-1 qualifies as an ORF whose function is uncertain. The CDR3 is 13 amino acids. V was pared by 7 bases and J by 3 bases, with 13 bases between. The CDR3 coding sequence is TGCGCCAGCACCCCCGACAGAAGCTACGAGCAGTACTTC. Amino acid sequence: CASTPDRSYEQYF.

The chain recombines TRBV30 with TRBJ2-7; D call uncertain. CDR1 GTSNPN and CDR2 SVGIG come from the germline V gene (reference sequence). Trimming shortened V by 2 bases and J by 3 bases, and 8 bases separated the two germline ends. The CDR3 sequence is 12 residues long. The DNA for the CDR3 is TGTGCCTGGAGTTTTGACGGCTACGAGCAGTACTTC. Its translation: CAWSFDGYEQYF.

V gene TRBV29-1 combines with J gene TRBJ2-5, with 9 bases fitting TRBD1. The germline gives CDR1 SQVTM, CDR2 ANQGSEA. This CDR3 is built from 15 residues. J lost 6 bases, V lost 4 bases, and 12 bases had no gene match. CDR3 sequence (DNA): TGCAGCGTTGTTGGACCCACAGGGGGCGGGAAGACCCAGTACTTC. Amino acids: CSVVGPTGGGKTQYF.

J is TRBJ2-2 and V is TRBV4-1, with D perhaps matching TRBD2 (6 bases). The CDR3 sequence is 14 residues long. V dropped 0 bases and J dropped 5 bases, with 7 bases sitting between them. Germline CDR1 MGHRA, CDR2 YSYEKL. CDR3 amino acids: CASSQEGGTGELFF. The CDR3 nucleotides read TGCGCCAGCAGCCAAGAGGGGGGAACCGGGGAGCTGTTTTTT.

This chain uses TRBV6-6 with TRBJ2-7; perhaps TRBD1 as D (6 bases). Deletions cut 0 bases from V and 5 bases from J, with 17 bases between. The CDR3 sequence is 16 residues long. The V gene's germline CDR1 is MNHNY and CDR2 SVGAGI (reference sequence). CDR3 protein: CASSYSARPGANEQYF. The CDR3 DNA reads as TGTGCCAGCAGTTACTCGGCCCGACCAGGGGCCAACGAGCAGTACTTC.

The V and J genes are TRBV5-1 and TRBJ2-5; D may be TRBD1 (5 bases). The CDR3 runs to 15 residues. Germline CDR1 SGHRS, CDR2 YFSETQ. Trimming left V 0 bases short and J 4 bases short, with 13 bases between. Here the CDR3 DNA reads TGCGCCAGCAGCTTGGTTCCGGGTAGGGGAGAGACCCAGTACTTC. This codes for CASSLVPGRGETQYF.